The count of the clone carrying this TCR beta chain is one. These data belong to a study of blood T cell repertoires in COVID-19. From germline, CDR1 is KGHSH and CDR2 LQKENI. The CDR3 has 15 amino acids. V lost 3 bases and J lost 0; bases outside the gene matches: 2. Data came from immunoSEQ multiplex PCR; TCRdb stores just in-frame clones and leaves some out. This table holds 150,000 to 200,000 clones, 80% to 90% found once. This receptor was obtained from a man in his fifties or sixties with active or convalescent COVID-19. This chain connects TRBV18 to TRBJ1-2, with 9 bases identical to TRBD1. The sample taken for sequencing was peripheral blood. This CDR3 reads CASSPGTGTNYGYTF. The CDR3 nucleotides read TGTGCCAGCTCACCCGGGACAGGGACTAACTATGGCTACACCTTC. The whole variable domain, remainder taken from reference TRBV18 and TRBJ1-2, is NAGVMQNPRHLVRRRGQEARLRCSPMKGHSHVYWYRQLPEEGLKFMVYLQKENIIDESGMPKERFSAEFPKEGPSILRIQQVVRGDSAAYFCASSPGTGTNYGYTFGSGTRLTVV.